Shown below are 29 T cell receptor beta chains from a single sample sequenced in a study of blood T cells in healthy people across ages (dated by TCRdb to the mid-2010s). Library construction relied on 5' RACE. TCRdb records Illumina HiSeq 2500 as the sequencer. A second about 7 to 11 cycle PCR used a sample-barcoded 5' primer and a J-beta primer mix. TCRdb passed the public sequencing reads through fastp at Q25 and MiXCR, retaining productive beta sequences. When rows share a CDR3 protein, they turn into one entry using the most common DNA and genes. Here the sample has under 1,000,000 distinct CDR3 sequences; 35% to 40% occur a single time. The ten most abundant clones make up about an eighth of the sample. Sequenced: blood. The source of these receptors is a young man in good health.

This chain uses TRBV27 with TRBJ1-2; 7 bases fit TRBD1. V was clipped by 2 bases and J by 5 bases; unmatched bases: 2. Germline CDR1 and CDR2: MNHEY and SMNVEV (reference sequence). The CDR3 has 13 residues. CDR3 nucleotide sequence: TGTGCCAGCAGTTTAAAACAGGGGTATGGCTACACCTTC. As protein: CASSLKQGYGYTF.

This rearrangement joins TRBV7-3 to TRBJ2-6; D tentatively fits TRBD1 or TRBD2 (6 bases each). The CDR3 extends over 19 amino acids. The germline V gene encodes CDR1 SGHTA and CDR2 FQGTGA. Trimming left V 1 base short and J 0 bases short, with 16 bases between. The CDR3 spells CASSLKVRDNYSGANVLTF. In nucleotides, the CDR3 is TGTGCCAGCAGCTTAAAGGTGCGGGACAACTACTCTGGGGCCAACGTCCTGACTTTC.

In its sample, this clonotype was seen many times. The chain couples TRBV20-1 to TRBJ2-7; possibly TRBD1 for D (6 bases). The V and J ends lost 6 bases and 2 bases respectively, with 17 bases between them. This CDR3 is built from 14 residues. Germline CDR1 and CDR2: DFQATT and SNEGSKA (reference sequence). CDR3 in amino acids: CSALDSSYAYEQYF. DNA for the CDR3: TGCAGTGCGCTGGACAGCAGTTACGCCTACGAGCAGTACTTC.

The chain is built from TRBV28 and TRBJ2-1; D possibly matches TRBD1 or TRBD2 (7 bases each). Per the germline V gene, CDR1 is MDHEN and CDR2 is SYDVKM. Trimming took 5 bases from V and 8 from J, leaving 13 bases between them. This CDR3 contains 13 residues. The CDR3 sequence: CASSPTGRDEQFF. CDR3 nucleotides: TGTGCCAGCAGTCCGACAGGGAGGGATGAGCAGTTCTTC.

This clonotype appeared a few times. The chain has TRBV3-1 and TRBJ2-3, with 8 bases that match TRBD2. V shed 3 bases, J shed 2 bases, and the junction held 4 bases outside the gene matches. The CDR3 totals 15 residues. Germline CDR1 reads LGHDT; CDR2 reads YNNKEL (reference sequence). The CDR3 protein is CASSHSGGATDTQYF. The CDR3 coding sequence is TGTGCCAGCAGCCATTCCGGGGGGGCCACAGATACGCAGTATTTT.

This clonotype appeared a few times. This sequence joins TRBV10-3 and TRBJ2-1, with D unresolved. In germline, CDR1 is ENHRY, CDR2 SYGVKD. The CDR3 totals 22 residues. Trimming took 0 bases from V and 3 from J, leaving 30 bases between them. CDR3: CAISESYVSPEEVPVGYNEQFF. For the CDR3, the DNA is TGTGCCATCAGTGAGTCGTACGTTAGTCCAGAAGAGGTTCCGGTTGGCTACAATGAGCAGTTCTTC.

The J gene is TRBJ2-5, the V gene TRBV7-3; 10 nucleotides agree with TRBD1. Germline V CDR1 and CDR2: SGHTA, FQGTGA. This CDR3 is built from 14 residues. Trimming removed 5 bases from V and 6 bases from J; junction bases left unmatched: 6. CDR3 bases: TGTGCCAGCAGCGCGACAGGGGGCGCGAAGACCCAGTACTTC. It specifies CASSATGGAKTQYF. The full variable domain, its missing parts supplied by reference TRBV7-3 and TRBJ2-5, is GAGVSQTPSNKVTEKGKYVELRCDPISGHTALYWYRQSLGQGPEFLIYFQGTGAADDSGLPNDRFFAVRPEGSVSTLKIQRTERGDSAVYLCASSATGGAKTQYFGPGTRLLVL.

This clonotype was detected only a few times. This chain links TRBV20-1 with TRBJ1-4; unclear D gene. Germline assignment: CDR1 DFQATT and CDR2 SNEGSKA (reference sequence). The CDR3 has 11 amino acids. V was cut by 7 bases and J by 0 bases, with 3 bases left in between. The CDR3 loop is CSGATNEKLFF. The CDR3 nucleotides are TGCAGTGGAGCAACTAATGAAAAACTGTTTTTT.

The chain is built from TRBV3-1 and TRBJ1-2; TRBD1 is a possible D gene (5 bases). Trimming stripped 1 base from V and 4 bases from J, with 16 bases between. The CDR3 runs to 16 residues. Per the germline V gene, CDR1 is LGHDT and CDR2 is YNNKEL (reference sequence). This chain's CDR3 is CASSQGDGRGTYGYTF. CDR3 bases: TGTGCCAGCAGCCAAGGGGACGGACGGGGCACCTATGGCTACACCTTC.

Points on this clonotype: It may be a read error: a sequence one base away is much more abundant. The CDR3 is CASRSIVYEQYF. CDR3 DNA sequence: TGTGCCAGCAGGTCCATAGTCTACGAGCAGTACTTC. J is TRBJ2-7 and V is TRBV12-3 or TRBV12-4; no firm D call. Trimming left V 6 bases short and J 3 bases short, with 9 bases between. The CDR3 has 12 amino acids.

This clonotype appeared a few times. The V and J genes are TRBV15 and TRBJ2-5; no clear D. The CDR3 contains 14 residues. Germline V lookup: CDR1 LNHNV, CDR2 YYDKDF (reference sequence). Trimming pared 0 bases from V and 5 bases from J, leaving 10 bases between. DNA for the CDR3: TGTGCCACCAGCAGAGATAAGAGCCGGGAGACCCAGTACTTC. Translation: CATSRDKSRETQYF.

In DNA, the CDR3 is TGTGCCAGCAGCTTCGGGTTAAGGAGGGGACTCGGGCAGCCCCAGCATTTT. Translating gives CASSFGLRRGLGQPQHF. V gene TRBV7-2 combines with J gene TRBJ1-5, with D perhaps TRBD1 (5 bases). V lost 3 bases, J lost 7 bases, and 22 bases lay in between. Per the germline V gene, CDR1 is SGHTA and CDR2 is FQGNSA. The CDR3 has 17 residues. The full variable domain, its missing parts supplied by reference TRBV7-2 and TRBJ1-5, is GAGVSQSPSNKVTEKGKDVELRCDPISGHTALYWYRQSLGQGLEFLIYFQGNSAPDKSGLPSDRFSAERTGGSVSTLTIQRTQQEDSAVYLCASSFGLRRGLGQPQHFGDGTRLSIL.

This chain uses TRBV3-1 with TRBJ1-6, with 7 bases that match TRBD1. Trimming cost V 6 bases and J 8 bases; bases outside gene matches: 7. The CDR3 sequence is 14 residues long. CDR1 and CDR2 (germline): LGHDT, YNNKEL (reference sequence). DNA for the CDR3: TGTGCCAGCAGGGGGACAGCCTTTTATTCACCCCTCCACTTT. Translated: CASRGTAFYSPLHF.

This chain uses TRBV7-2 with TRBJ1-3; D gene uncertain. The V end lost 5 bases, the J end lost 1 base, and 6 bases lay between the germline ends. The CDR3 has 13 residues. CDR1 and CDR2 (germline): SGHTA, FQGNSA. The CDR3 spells CASSPTSGNTIYF. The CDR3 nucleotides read TGTGCCAGCAGCCCGACGTCTGGAAACACCATATATTTT.

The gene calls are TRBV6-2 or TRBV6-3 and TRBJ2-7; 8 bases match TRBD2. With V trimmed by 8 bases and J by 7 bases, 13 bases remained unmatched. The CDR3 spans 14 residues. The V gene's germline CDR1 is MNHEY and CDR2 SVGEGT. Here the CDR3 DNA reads TGTGCCAGCCTCCCTCCGGGGGGGCTGGGTGAGCAGTACTTC. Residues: CASLPPGGLGEQYF.

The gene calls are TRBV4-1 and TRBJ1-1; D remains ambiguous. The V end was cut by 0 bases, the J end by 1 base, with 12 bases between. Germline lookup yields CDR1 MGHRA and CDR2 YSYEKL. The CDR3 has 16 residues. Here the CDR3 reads CASSQDEWRGNTEAFF. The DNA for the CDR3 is TGCGCCAGCAGCCAAGACGAATGGAGAGGGAACACTGAAGCTTTCTTT.

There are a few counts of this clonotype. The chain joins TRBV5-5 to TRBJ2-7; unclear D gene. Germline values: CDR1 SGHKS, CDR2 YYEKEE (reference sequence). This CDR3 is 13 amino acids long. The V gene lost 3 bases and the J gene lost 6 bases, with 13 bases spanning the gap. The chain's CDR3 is CASSWNQWIEQYF. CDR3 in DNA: TGTGCCAGCAGCTGGAATCAGTGGATCGAGCAGTACTTC. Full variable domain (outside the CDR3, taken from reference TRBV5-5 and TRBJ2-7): DAGVTQSPTHLIKTRGQQVTLRCSPISGHKSVSWYQQVLGQGPQFIFQYYEKEERGRGNFPDRFSARQFPNYSSELNVNALLLGDSALYLCASSWNQWIEQYFGPGTRLTVT.

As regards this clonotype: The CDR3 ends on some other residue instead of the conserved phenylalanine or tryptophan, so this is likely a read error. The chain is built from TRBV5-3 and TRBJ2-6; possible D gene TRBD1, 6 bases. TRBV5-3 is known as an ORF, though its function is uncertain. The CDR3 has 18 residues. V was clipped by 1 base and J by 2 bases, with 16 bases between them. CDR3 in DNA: TGTGCCAGAAGCTTGTACGGACAGATCCTAACTGGGGCCAACGTCCTGACTCTC. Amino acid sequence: CARSLYGQILTGANVLTL.

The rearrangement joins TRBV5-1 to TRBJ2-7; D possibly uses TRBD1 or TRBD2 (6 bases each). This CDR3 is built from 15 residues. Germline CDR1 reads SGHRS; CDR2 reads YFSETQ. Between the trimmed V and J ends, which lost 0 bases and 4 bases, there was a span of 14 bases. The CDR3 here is CASSLEGGSLYEQYF. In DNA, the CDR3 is TGCGCCAGCAGCTTGGAGGGGGGAAGTTTATACGAGCAGTACTTC.

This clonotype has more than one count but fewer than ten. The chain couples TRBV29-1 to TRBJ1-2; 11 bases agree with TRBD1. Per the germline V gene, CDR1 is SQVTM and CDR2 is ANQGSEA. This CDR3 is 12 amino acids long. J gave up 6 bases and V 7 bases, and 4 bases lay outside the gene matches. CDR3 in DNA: TGCAGCGGATGGACAGGGGGCCATGGCTACACCTTC. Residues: CSGWTGGHGYTF.

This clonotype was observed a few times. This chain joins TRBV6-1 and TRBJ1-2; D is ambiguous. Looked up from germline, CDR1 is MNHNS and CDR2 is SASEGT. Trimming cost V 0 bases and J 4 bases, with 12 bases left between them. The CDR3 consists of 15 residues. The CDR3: CASSEAGTVSYGYTF. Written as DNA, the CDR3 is TGTGCCAGCAGTGAAGCAGGAACAGTCAGCTATGGCTACACCTTC.

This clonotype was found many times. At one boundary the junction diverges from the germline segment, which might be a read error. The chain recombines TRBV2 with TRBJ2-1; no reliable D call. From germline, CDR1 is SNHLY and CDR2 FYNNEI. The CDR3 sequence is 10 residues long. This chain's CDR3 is CASSNKEQFF. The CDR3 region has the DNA TGTGCCAGTTCTAACAAAGAGCAGTTCTTC.

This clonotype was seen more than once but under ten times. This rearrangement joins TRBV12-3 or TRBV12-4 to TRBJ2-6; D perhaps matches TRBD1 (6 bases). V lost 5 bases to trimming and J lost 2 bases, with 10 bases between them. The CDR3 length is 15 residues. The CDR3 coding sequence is TGTGCCAGCAGTATACAGGGCGCTGGGGCCAACGTCCTGACTTTC. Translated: CASSIQGAGANVLTF.

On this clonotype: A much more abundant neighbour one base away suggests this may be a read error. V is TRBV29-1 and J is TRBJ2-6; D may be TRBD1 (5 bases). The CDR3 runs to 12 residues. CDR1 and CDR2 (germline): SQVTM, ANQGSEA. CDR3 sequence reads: CSADSGAIVLTF. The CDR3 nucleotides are TGCAGCGCGGATTCTGGGGCCATCGTCCTGACTTTC.

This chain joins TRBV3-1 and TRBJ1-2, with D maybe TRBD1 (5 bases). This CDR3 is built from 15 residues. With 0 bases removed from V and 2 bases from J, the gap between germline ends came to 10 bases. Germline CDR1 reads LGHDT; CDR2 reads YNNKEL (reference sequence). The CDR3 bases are TGTGCCAGCAGCCAAGATCTCGGACACAACTATGGCTACACCTTC. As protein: CASSQDLGHNYGYTF.

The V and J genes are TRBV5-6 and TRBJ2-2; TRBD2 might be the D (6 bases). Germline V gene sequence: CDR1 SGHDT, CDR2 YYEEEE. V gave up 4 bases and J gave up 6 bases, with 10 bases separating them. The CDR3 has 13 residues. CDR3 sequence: CASSPREPGELFF. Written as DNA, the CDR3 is TGTGCCAGCAGCCCTCGGGAGCCCGGGGAGCTGTTTTTT.

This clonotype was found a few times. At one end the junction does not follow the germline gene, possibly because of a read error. As DNA, the CDR3 is TGTGCTAGCAGCCCCGGGACAGGGCAATACAATGAGCAGTTCTTC. As protein: CASSPGTGQYNEQFF. This sequence joins TRBV28 and TRBJ2-1; 9 bases map to TRBD1. CDR1 MDHEN and CDR2 SYDVKM come from the germline V gene. The CDR3 is 15 amino acids.

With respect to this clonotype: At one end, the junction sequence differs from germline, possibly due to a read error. DNA for the CDR3: TGCGGCGTTGATTTGCCAGACTACAATGAGCAGTACTTC. Its translation is CGVDLPDYNEQYF. This chain joins TRBV29-1 and TRBJ2-1, with TRBD2 as a possible D gene (5 bases). The J call is in doubt because the DNA end fits TRBJ2-7 better. The CDR3 is made up of 13 amino acids. Germline-derived CDR1 and CDR2 are SQVTM and ANQGSEA.

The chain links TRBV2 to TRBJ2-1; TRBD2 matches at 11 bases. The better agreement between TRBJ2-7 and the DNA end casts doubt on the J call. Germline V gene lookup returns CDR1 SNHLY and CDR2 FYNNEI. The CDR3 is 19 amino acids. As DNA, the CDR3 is TGTGCCAGCAGTGGATCCCTAGCGGGGGGACAGAGCTCCTACAATGAGCAGTACTTC. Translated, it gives CASSGSLAGGQSSYNEQYF.